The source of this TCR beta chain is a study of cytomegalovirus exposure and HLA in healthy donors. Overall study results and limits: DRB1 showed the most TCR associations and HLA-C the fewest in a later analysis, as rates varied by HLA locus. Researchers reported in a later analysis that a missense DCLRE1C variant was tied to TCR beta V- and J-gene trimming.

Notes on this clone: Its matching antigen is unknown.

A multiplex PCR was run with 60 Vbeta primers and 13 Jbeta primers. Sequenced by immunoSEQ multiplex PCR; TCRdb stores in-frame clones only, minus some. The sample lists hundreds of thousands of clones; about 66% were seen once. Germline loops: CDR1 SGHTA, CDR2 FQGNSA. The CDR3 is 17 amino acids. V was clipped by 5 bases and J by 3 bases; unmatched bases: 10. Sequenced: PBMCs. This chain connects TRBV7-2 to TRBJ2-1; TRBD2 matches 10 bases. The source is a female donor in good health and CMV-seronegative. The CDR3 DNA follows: TGTGCCAGCAGCGCCGGGGGGATAGCGGGAGGCTACAATGAGCAGTTCTTC. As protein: CASSAGGIAGGYNEQFF.